This entry is about one T cell receptor (beta chain). V shed 0 bases, J shed 5 bases, and the junction held 13 bases outside the gene matches. The germline gives CDR1 SGHNT, CDR2 YYREEE (reference sequence). The CDR3 is 17 residues long. These data come from a study of T cell changes during pregnancy in multiple sclerosis. Clones were sequenced by immunoSEQ multiplex PCR, and TCRdb holds only the in-frame ones, with some missing. The profile shows roughly 50,000 clones, 85% to 95% of them singletons. The chain is built from TRBV5-4 and TRBJ2-5; 7 bases are shared with TRBD2. Specimen: CD4+ T cells from peripheral blood mononuclear cells, collected in the third trimester of pregnancy. The origin of this receptor is a female donor with multiple sclerosis, enrolled in a pregnancy study. This chain's CDR3 is CASSLDLGRGVSETQYF. For the CDR3, the DNA is TGTGCCAGCAGCTTGGATCTGGGGAGGGGAGTTTCGGAGACCCAGTACTTC.